A single sample gave rise to the 28 T cell receptor beta chains below, sequenced in a study of blood T cell repertoires in COVID-19. Some clones are missing from TCRdb's copy, which holds only in-frame ones; the method was immunoSEQ multiplex PCR. The sample has 85,000 to 120,000 clones; under 85% are singletons. Source material: peripheral blood. These receptor sequences come from a woman aged 60-75 years with acute or convalescent COVID-19.

CDR3 DNA: TGTGCCAGTAGTATAGTTGGCGGACTTGGAAACACCATATATTTT. Its protein product is CASSIVGGLGNTIYF. The genes are TRBV19 and TRBJ1-3; D is unclear. V shed 1 base and J shed 3 bases, with 10 bases lying between them. The CDR3 contains 15 residues. The germline CDR1 and CDR2 sequences are LNHDA and SQIVND (reference sequence).

The chain recombines TRBV12-5 with TRBJ2-7; D call uncertain. Germline V lookup: CDR1 LGHNT, CDR2 FRNRAP. The CDR3 length is 14 residues. With 6 bases removed from V and 4 bases from J, the gap between germline ends came to 16 bases. CDR3 DNA: TGTGCTAGTGGAACACAGACAACCTTTTACGAGCAGTACTTC. Encoded protein: CASGTQTTFYEQYF. Variable domain in full (rest from reference TRBV12-5 and TRBJ2-7): DARVTQTPRHKVTEMGQEVTMRCQPILGHNTVFWYRQTMMQGLELLAYFRNRAPLDDSGMPKDRFSAEMPDATLATLKIQPSEPRDSAVYFCASGTQTTFYEQYFGPGTRLTVT.

This rearrangement joins TRBV15 to TRBJ2-3, with TRBD2 as a possible D gene (6 bases). Germline V gene lookup returns CDR1 LNHNV and CDR2 YYDKDF (reference sequence). This CDR3 has 14 residues. Deletions cut 8 bases from V and 0 bases from J, with 12 bases between. The CDR3 DNA reads as TGTGCCACCGCGAGGGACTGGAGCACAGATACGCAGTATTTT. Translation: CATARDWSTDTQYF.

The chain has TRBV12-3 or TRBV12-4 and TRBJ2-7, with unresolved D. There are 12 residues in the CDR3. Deletions cut 2 bases from V and 3 bases from J, with 5 bases between. The CDR3 DNA follows: TGTGCCAGCAGTTTAACTCACTACGAGCAGTACTTC. Translated: CASSLTHYEQYF.

The chain carries TRBV23-1 and TRBJ2-5, with 8 positions matching TRBD1. TRBV23-1 is an ORF, and what it does is uncertain. The CDR3 covers 15 residues. The V segment lost 7 bases and the J segment 1 base; nucleotides outside the gene matches: 8. CDR3 nucleotide sequence: TGCGCCAGCAAACCGGGACAGGTAACCCAAGAGACCCAGTACTTC. Residues: CASKPGQVTQETQYF.

The chain uses TRBV30 and TRBJ1-5; perhaps TRBD1 as D (5 bases). This CDR3 has 15 residues. The germline gives CDR1 GTSNPN, CDR2 SVGIG (reference sequence). V was trimmed by 3 bases and J by 7 bases, leaving 19 bases between them. For the CDR3, the DNA is TGTGCCTGGAGCTTTAGGGGCCTAACGATCCAGCCCCAGCATTTT. Translating it yields CAWSFRGLTIQPQHF.

V gene TRBV7-9 combines with J gene TRBJ1-4, with D perhaps TRBD1 (6 bases). The CDR3 extends over 13 amino acids. Germline values: CDR1 SEHNR, CDR2 FQNEAQ (reference sequence). Trimming pared 11 bases from V and 0 bases from J, leaving 10 bases between. The CDR3 bases are TGTGCCGCAGGGGCTACAACTAATGAAAAACTGTTTTTT. As protein: CAAGATTNEKLFF.

This clone has a handful of counts. The genes are TRBV29-1 and TRBJ2-5, with 8 bases aligning to TRBD1. The CDR3 runs to 14 residues. Germline V gene sequence: CDR1 SQVTM, CDR2 ANQGSEA. Trimming removed 0 bases from V and 4 bases from J; junction bases left unmatched: 4. In DNA, the CDR3 is TGCAGCGTTGAAGATGCCAGGGGGCTAGAGACCCAGTACTTC. Translation: CSVEDARGLETQYF.

J is TRBJ1-6 and V is TRBV5-1, with a weak D call TRBD1 (6 bases). This CDR3 comprises 18 residues. Per germline, CDR1 SGHRS and CDR2 YFSETQ. The V and J ends lost 2 bases and 0 bases respectively, with 15 bases between them. The CDR3 DNA reads TGCGCCAGCAGCTTATCTCAGGGGCAAAGCTCCTATAATTCACCCCTCCACTTT. The encoded protein is CASSLSQGQSSYNSPLHF.

Written as DNA, the CDR3 is TGCGCCAGCAGCGGGCAAGGAGGGGTCACAATCCCCGGGGAGCTGTTTTTT. Translation: CASSGQGGVTIPGELFF. The gene calls are TRBV5-1 and TRBJ2-2; perhaps TRBD2 as D (6 bases). Trimming took off 4 bases at V and 6 bases at J, with 22 bases between the two ends. This CDR3 contains 17 residues. Germline V gene lookup returns CDR1 SGHRS and CDR2 YFSETQ.

V gene TRBV5-1 combines with J gene TRBJ1-5; 7 bases fit TRBD1. Trimming took 0 bases from V and 2 from J; bases not matched to a gene: 5. The CDR3 has 16 residues. Per germline, CDR1 SGHRS and CDR2 YFSETQ. DNA for the CDR3: TGCGCCAGCAGCTTGGACCCCCAGGGGGGCAATCAGCCCCAGCATTTT. This translates into CASSLDPQGGNQPQHF. Using reference TRBV5-1 and TRBJ1-5 for the parts outside the CDR3, the full variable domain is KAGVTQTPRYLIKTRGQQVTLSCSPISGHRSVSWYQQTPGQGLQFLFEYFSETQRNKGNFPGRFSGRQFSNSRSEMNVSTLELGDSALYLCASSLDPQGGNQPQHFGDGTRLSIL.

The chain combines TRBV5-4 with TRBJ1-5; 8 positions match TRBD1. Per the germline V gene, CDR1 is SGHNT and CDR2 is YYREEE (reference sequence). Losses at the gene ends were 4 bases for V and 1 base for J; bases not matched to a gene: 7. This CDR3 has 16 residues. The CDR3 nucleotides are TGTGCCAGCAGCCCCCGACAGGGGAAGAGCAATCAGCCCCAGCATTTT. It yields the protein CASSPRQGKSNQPQHF.

This clone is a singleton in its sample. The chain has TRBV28 and TRBJ1-2, with TRBD1 matching over 7 bases. In germline, CDR1 is MDHEN, CDR2 SYDVKM. This CDR3 spans 14 amino acids. V was pared by 3 bases and J by 0 bases, with 1 base of the junction left unmatched. CDR3 amino acids: CASSFGTANYGYTF. For the CDR3, the DNA is TGTGCCAGCAGTTTCGGGACAGCTAACTATGGCTACACCTTC.

The J gene is TRBJ2-1, the V gene TRBV12-5; D unclear. Germline V CDR1 and CDR2: LGHNT, FRNRAP. The CDR3 covers 16 residues. V was cut by 1 base and J by 0 bases, with 10 bases left in between. CDR3 region: CASGLDDMSSYNEQFF. In nucleotides, the CDR3 is TGTGCTAGTGGTTTGGACGACATGAGCTCCTACAATGAGCAGTTCTTC. The whole variable domain, filled in from reference TRBV12-5 and TRBJ2-1, reads DARVTQTPRHKVTEMGQEVTMRCQPILGHNTVFWYRQTMMQGLELLAYFRNRAPLDDSGMPKDRFSAEMPDATLATLKIQPSEPRDSAVYFCASGLDDMSSYNEQFFGPGTRLTVL.

The rearrangement joins TRBV3-1 (or the pseudogene TRBV3-2) to TRBJ1-2; TRBD1 agrees at 7 bases. Trimming took 3 bases from V and 6 from J; bases not matched to a gene: 10. The CDR3 contains 15 residues. Germline V gene data show CDR1 as LGHDT and CDR2 as YNNKEL (reference sequence). The CDR3 sequence: CASSHGDRGANGYTF. Here the CDR3 DNA reads TGTGCCAGCAGCCACGGGGACAGAGGAGCGAATGGCTACACCTTC.

The genes are TRBV3-1 (or the pseudogene TRBV3-2) and TRBJ1-3, with 7 bases identical to TRBD1. Germline V lookup: CDR1 LGHDT, CDR2 YNNKEL (reference sequence). The V and J ends lost 1 base and 1 base, in that order; junction bases with no gene match: 4. The length of the CDR3 is 16 residues. For the CDR3, the DNA is TGTGCCAGCAGCCAAGTGACAGGGTTTTCTGGAAACACCATATATTTT. This translates into CASSQVTGFSGNTIYF.

V is TRBV10-3 and J is TRBJ1-1; TRBD1 matches at 8 bases. Germline CDR1 reads ENHRY; CDR2 reads SYGVKD. V lost 10 bases to trimming and J lost 3 bases; unmatched junction nucleotides: 10. The CDR3 is 14 residues long. CDR3 nucleotides: TGTGCCACCCATAACCCGGGACAGGACACTGAAGCTTTCTTT. This sequence encodes CATHNPGQDTEAFF.

V is TRBV6-5 and J is TRBJ2-1, with TRBD2 matching over 7 bases. Looked up from germline, CDR1 is MNHEY and CDR2 is SVGAGI. This CDR3 comprises 14 residues. The V segment lost 6 bases and the J segment 7 bases; nucleotides outside the gene matches: 9. The DNA for the CDR3 is TGTGCCAGCAGCCCCGTGGTGGGGGGGAATGAGCAGTTCTTC. Translation gives CASSPVVGGNEQFF.

The chain uses TRBV7-2 and TRBJ1-6, with D perhaps matching TRBD1 (6 bases). Germline V gives CDR1 SGHTA, CDR2 FQGNSA. The V end was cut by 1 base, the J end by 9 bases, with 19 bases between. The CDR3 covers 17 residues. CDR3 sequence (DNA): TGTGCCAGCAGCTTAGTATATTCCCGGGGGGGGGCTTCACCCCTCCACTTT. This translates into CASSLVYSRGGASPLHF.

DNA for the CDR3: TGTGCCAGCTGCCGACAGATGAACACTGAAGCTTTCTTT. Its protein product is CASCRQMNTEAFF. The chain recombines TRBV7-2 with TRBJ1-1; maybe TRBD1 (5 bases). This CDR3 is built from 13 residues. Germline values: CDR1 SGHTA, CDR2 FQGNSA. With 8 bases removed from V and 0 bases from J, the gap between germline ends came to 10 bases.

This clone has only a few counts. The rearrangement uses TRBV19 and TRBJ2-1; D is possibly TRBD1 (5 bases). CDR1 is LNHDA and CDR2 is SQIVND in the germline V gene (reference sequence). CDR3 length equals 16 residues. The germline V and J ends were trimmed by 2 bases and 2 bases, with 13 bases remaining between them. The CDR3 bases are TGTGCCAGTAGTATATATGAGACAGATGCCTACAATGAGCAGTTCTTC. This sequence encodes CASSIYETDAYNEQFF.

The chain is built from TRBV27 and TRBJ1-1; 12 bases align to TRBD1. After removal of 5 bases from V and 4 bases from J, the junction contained 8 bases not matched to a gene. This CDR3 has 16 residues. Looked up from germline, CDR1 is MNHEY and CDR2 is SMNVEV (reference sequence). In DNA, the CDR3 is TGTGCCAGCAGTAGGGGACAGGGGGCGCTTACCACTGAAGCTTTCTTT. Translation gives CASSRGQGALTTEAFF.

This clone is a singleton in its sample. The chain couples TRBV2 to TRBJ1-1, with TRBD1 identical over 7 bases. This CDR3 has 14 amino acids. V lost 7 bases to trimming and J lost 1 base; unmatched junction nucleotides: 6. Germline lookup yields CDR1 SNHLY and CDR2 FYNNEI. CDR3 coding DNA: TGTGCCAGCAACAGGGGATGGGGGAACACTGAAGCTTTCTTT. Protein sequence: CASNRGWGNTEAFF.

V and J are TRBV20-1 and TRBJ1-2; tentative D call: TRBD1 (5 bases). Trimming shortened V by 3 bases and J by 6 bases, and 23 bases separated the two germline ends. CDR1 and CDR2 from the germline V gene are DFQATT and SNEGSKA (reference sequence). The CDR3 sequence is 16 residues long. The CDR3 DNA reads TGCAGTGCTAGTCGTCGGGGGGGGACGGTAGGAGATGGCTACACCTTC. Translating it yields CSASRRGGTVGDGYTF.

The chain uses TRBV5-1 and TRBJ1-6, with D unresolved. CDR3 size: 15 residues. Between the trimmed V and J ends, which lost 0 bases and 4 bases, there was a span of 8 bases. CDR1 SGHRS and CDR2 YFSETQ come from the germline V gene. Here the CDR3 DNA reads TGCGCCAGCAGCTTGGGGCAACCTTATAATTCACCCCTCCACTTT. This gives the protein CASSLGQPYNSPLHF. Using reference TRBV5-1 and TRBJ1-6 for the parts outside the CDR3, the full variable domain is KAGVTQTPRYLIKTRGQQVTLSCSPISGHRSVSWYQQTPGQGLQFLFEYFSETQRNKGNFPGRFSGRQFSNSRSEMNVSTLELGDSALYLCASSLGQPYNSPLHFGNGTRLTVT.

V gene TRBV3-1 (or the pseudogene TRBV3-2) combines with J gene TRBJ2-3; 11 nucleotides agree with TRBD2. This CDR3 contains 17 residues. Germline trimming cut 0 bases from V and 1 base from J; bases unmatched to any gene: 3. In germline, CDR1 is LGHDT, CDR2 YNNKEL (reference sequence). CDR3 sequence (DNA): TGTGCCAGCAGCCAAGAGACTAGCGGGGTAGGCACAGATACGCAGTATTTT. It encodes CASSQETSGVGTDTQYF.

This rearrangement joins TRBV11-2 to TRBJ2-7; TRBD2 agrees at 9 bases. V lost 2 bases to trimming and J lost 2 bases; unmatched junction nucleotides: 4. The CDR3 runs to 15 residues. CDR1 is SGHAT, CDR2 FQNNGV, per germline. This chain's CDR3 is CASSLLAGGTYEQYF. DNA of the CDR3: TGTGCCAGCAGCTTATTGGCGGGAGGGACCTACGAGCAGTACTTC.

The chain recombines TRBV2 with TRBJ2-3; 7 nucleotides agree with TRBD2. J gave up 1 base and V 6 bases, and 7 bases lay outside the gene matches. The CDR3 has 15 amino acids. Germline V gives CDR1 SNHLY, CDR2 FYNNEI. This CDR3 is CASRARSGGTDTQYF. Written as DNA, the CDR3 is TGTGCCAGCAGGGCTAGAAGCGGGGGCACAGATACGCAGTATTTT.